The rows below give T cell receptor beta chains drawn from one sample of a study of shared clonotypes between healthy human individuals. TCRdb keeps only in-frame clones here, not all; method: immunoSEQ multiplex PCR. The sample yields approximately 840,000 clones, 90% to 98% seen once. Sequenced material: naive CD8+ T cells sorted from blood. Source of these receptors: a man aged 25 to 40 in good health. Both conserved end residues are part of each CDR3. Each record gives: J gene, D gene, V gene, CDR3 length, clone size, CDR3 protein, CDR3 DNA. The D gene is left open where the match is weak. Size values are once, few and many counts, or a class for expanded clones, and some rows have none.

J: TRBJ2-1
D: -
V: TRBV30
length: 13
size: -
CDR3: CAWSVHSGGEQFF
DNA: TGTGCCTGGAGTGTACATAGCGGCGGTGAGCAGTTCTTC

J: TRBJ1-5
D: -
V: TRBV7-8
length: 15
size: -
CDR3: CASSLARTANQPQHF
DNA: TGTGCCAGCAGCTTAGCGAGGACAGCAAATCAGCCCCAGCATTTT

J: TRBJ2-7
D: -
V: TRBV19
length: 15
size: -
CDR3: CASSIVQTGSDEQYF
DNA: TGTGCCAGTAGTATAGTGCAGACAGGTTCGGACGAGCAGTACTTC

J: TRBJ2-2
D: -
V: TRBV7-2
length: 15
size: -
CDR3: CASSFLGSNTGELFF
DNA: TGTGCCAGCAGCTTTTTAGGGTCGAACACCGGGGAGCTGTTTTTT

J: TRBJ2-2
D: -
V: TRBV9
length: 15
size: -
CDR3: CASSVVGSGTGELFF
DNA: TGTGCCAGCAGCGTAGTAGGGTCGGGCACCGGGGAGCTGTTTTTT

J: TRBJ2-1
D: TRBD1
V: TRBV7-9
length: 19
size: -
CDR3: CASSFATGGYLSSYNEQFF
DNA: TGTGCCAGCAGCTTCGCGACAGGGGGTTACTTAAGCTCCTACAATGAGCAGTTCTTC

J: TRBJ2-7
D: -
V: TRBV7-9
length: 12
size: -
CDR3: CASSSGRGEQYF
DNA: TGTGCCAGCAGCTCTGGTCGGGGCGAGCAGTACTTC

J: TRBJ2-5
D: -
V: TRBV29-1
length: 14
size: -
CDR3: CSVEEGTHQETQYF
DNA: TGCAGCGTTGAAGAGGGGACTCACCAAGAGACCCAGTACTTC

J: TRBJ2-5
D: TRBD1
V: TRBV19
length: 17
size: -
CDR3: CASSTHRDRGLGETQYF
DNA: TGTGCCAGTAGTACACACCGGGACAGGGGGCTGGGTGAGACCCAGTACTTC

J: TRBJ1-2
D: TRBD1
V: TRBV7-9
length: 16
size: -
CDR3: CASSLGGAGQGNGYTF
DNA: TGTGCCAGCAGCTTAGGTGGAGCGGGACAGGGCAATGGCTACACCTTC

J: TRBJ2-5
D: TRBD2
V: TRBV5-1
length: 15
size: -
CDR3: CASSSLGLALETQYF
DNA: TGCGCCAGCAGCTCTTTGGGACTAGCGTTGGAGACCCAGTACTTC

J: TRBJ2-7
D: -
V: TRBV13
length: 14
size: -
CDR3: CASREAVASYEQYF
DNA: TGTGCCAGCAGAGAGGCGGTTGCCTCCTACGAGCAGTACTTC

J: TRBJ2-3
D: -
V: TRBV9
length: 15
size: -
CDR3: CASSVESAVTDTQYF
DNA: TGTGCCAGCAGCGTAGAGTCAGCGGTCACAGATACGCAGTATTTT

J: TRBJ2-7
D: -
V: TRBV6-5
length: 14
size: -
CDR3: CASSYSDDYAEQYF
DNA: TGTGCCAGCAGTTACTCGGATGATTACGCCGAGCAGTACTTC

J: TRBJ2-7
D: -
V: TRBV10-2
length: 12
size: -
CDR3: CASVGGGYEQYF
DNA: TGCGCCTCCGTAGGGGGAGGATACGAGCAGTACTTC

J: TRBJ2-5
D: -
V: TRBV6-1
length: 17
size: -
CDR3: CASSEAPLGRDGETQYF
DNA: TGTGCCAGCAGTGAAGCCCCTCTGGGTAGGGACGGAGAGACCCAGTACTTC

J: TRBJ2-1
D: TRBD2
V: TRBV27
length: 15
size: -
CDR3: CASSRTSGRLNEQFF
DNA: TGTGCCAGCAGCCGCACTAGCGGGAGATTGAATGAGCAGTTCTTC

J: TRBJ2-3
D: -
V: TRBV29-1
length: 13
size: -
CDR3: CSVRDRDTDTQYF
DNA: TGCAGCGTCCGGGACCGAGACACAGATACGCAGTATTTT

J: TRBJ2-6
D: -
V: TRBV5-6
length: 17
size: -
CDR3: CASSLVGLSSGANVLTF
DNA: TGTGCCAGCAGCTTGGTTGGCTTATCCTCTGGGGCCAACGTCCTGACTTTC

J: TRBJ1-1
D: -
V: TRBV6-6
length: 11
size: once
CDR3: CASSPGQQAFF
DNA: TGTGCCAGCAGCCCGGGACAACAAGCTTTCTTT

J: TRBJ1-2
D: -
V: TRBV4-3
length: 15
size: -
CDR3: CASSQDRAYNYGYTF
DNA: TGCGCCAGCAGCCAAGACCGGGCCTATAACTATGGCTACACCTTC

J: TRBJ2-2
D: -
V: TRBV7-9
length: 12
size: once
CDR3: CASSLATGELFF
DNA: TGTGCCAGCAGCTTAGCGACCGGGGAGCTGTTTTTT

J: TRBJ2-5
D: -
V: TRBV27
length: 15
size: -
CDR3: CASSYAGTAQETQYF
DNA: TGTGCCAGCAGTTATGCGGGGACGGCCCAAGAGACCCAGTACTTC

J: TRBJ2-5
D: TRBD2
V: TRBV7-9
length: 15
size: -
CDR3: CASSSKTSGISPQYF
DNA: TGTGCCAGCAGCTCAAAGACTAGCGGGATCTCCCCCCAGTACTTC

J: TRBJ2-5
D: TRBD2
V: TRBV7-8
length: 18
size: -
CDR3: CASSLGTSGIRPQETQYF
DNA: TGTGCCAGCAGCTTAGGTACTAGCGGGATCAGACCCCAAGAGACCCAGTACTTC

J: TRBJ2-1
D: -
V: TRBV11-2
length: 14
size: -
CDR3: CASSWGPGVNQQFF
DNA: TGTGCCAGCAGCTGGGGGCCAGGGGTAAATCAGCAGTTCTTC

J: TRBJ1-1
D: -
V: TRBV5-1
length: 15
size: -
CDR3: CASSHAPGENTEAFF
DNA: TGCGCCAGCAGTCACGCCCCCGGCGAGAACACTGAAGCTTTCTTT

J: TRBJ1-5
D: -
V: TRBV6-1
length: 15
size: -
CDR3: CASSEVRNFNQPQHF
DNA: TGTGCCAGCAGTGAAGTACGGAACTTTAATCAGCCCCAGCATTTT

J: TRBJ2-6
D: -
V: TRBV14
length: 19
size: -
CDR3: CASSQDLAQLHSGANVLTF
DNA: TGTGCCAGCAGCCAAGATTTAGCCCAGCTCCACTCTGGGGCCAACGTCCTGACTTTC

J: TRBJ2-7
D: -
V: TRBV7-9
length: 13
size: -
CDR3: CASSLVSGVEQYF
DNA: TGTGCCAGCAGCTTAGTTTCCGGGGTCGAGCAGTACTTC

J: TRBJ2-7
D: -
V: TRBV7-6
length: 15
size: few
CDR3: CASSLEVADSYEQYF
DNA: TGTGCCAGCAGCTTAGAGGTAGCGGACTCCTACGAGCAGTACTTC

J: TRBJ2-1
D: -
V: TRBV6-1
length: 15
size: -
CDR3: CASSGTGRTYNEQFF
DNA: TGTGCCAGCAGTGGAACAGGGCGGACCTACAATGAGCAGTTCTTC

J: TRBJ2-6
D: TRBD2
V: TRBV7-9
length: 18
size: -
CDR3: CASSFTLAGASGANVLTF
DNA: TGTGCCAGCAGCTTTACCCTAGCGGGAGCTTCTGGGGCCAACGTCCTGACTTTC

J: TRBJ1-1
D: TRBD1
V: TRBV29-1
length: 15
size: -
CDR3: CSVVREDRGHGEAFF
DNA: TGCAGCGTTGTACGAGAAGACAGGGGGCACGGTGAAGCTTTCTTT

J: TRBJ2-7
D: TRBD2
V: TRBV5-6
length: 18
size: -
CDR3: CASSLGTSGGFGSYEQYF
DNA: TGTGCCAGCAGCTTGGGGACTAGCGGGGGGTTTGGCTCCTACGAGCAGTACTTC

J: TRBJ2-1
D: TRBD2
V: TRBV7-9
length: 16
size: -
CDR3: CASRSPGLAENNEQFF
DNA: TGTGCCAGCAGATCCCCGGGACTAGCGGAGAACAATGAGCAGTTCTTC

J: TRBJ2-3
D: TRBD2
V: TRBV11-2
length: 15
size: once
CDR3: CASSLLAGGPDTQYF
DNA: TGTGCCAGCAGCTTACTAGCGGGGGGCCCAGATACGCAGTATTTT

J: TRBJ2-1
D: -
V: TRBV15
length: 15
size: -
CDR3: CATSSGADSYNEQFF
DNA: TGTGCCACCAGCAGTGGGGCGGACTCCTACAATGAGCAGTTCTTC

J: TRBJ2-7
D: -
V: TRBV7-9
length: 13
size: -
CDR3: CASSSFEGYEQYF
DNA: TGTGCCAGCAGCTCTTTTGAGGGCTACGAGCAGTACTTC

J: TRBJ2-7
D: TRBD2
V: TRBV4-1
length: 17
size: -
CDR3: CASSQDLAGTGGDEQYF
DNA: TGCGCCAGCAGCCAAGATTTAGCGGGAACCGGCGGGGACGAGCAGTACTTC

J: TRBJ2-6
D: -
V: TRBV14
length: 18
size: -
CDR3: CASSQDGYSALGANVLTF
DNA: TGTGCCAGCAGCCAAGATGGATACTCTGCCTTAGGGGCCAACGTCCTGACTTTC

J: TRBJ2-1
D: -
V: TRBV7-7
length: 16
size: -
CDR3: CASSLDPGRTNNEQFF
DNA: TGTGCTAGCAGCTTAGATCCGGGACGAACCAACAATGAGCAGTTCTTC